The entry below describes one TCR beta chain. Its target antigen remains unknown. One base away there is no much larger clone; base qualities are not given. In total, 500 to 700 healthy bone marrow donors made up the cohort. All cohort members were sampled while nominally healthy, although unrecorded immune exposures were likely present. The donor tested CMV seropositive, placing the donor among the 289 seropositive members of the cohort. A peripheral blood sample was provided by each donor, and peripheral blood mononuclear cells were used for TCR beta sequencing. The Qiagen DNeasy Blood Extraction Kit was used to extract genomic DNA from the blood cell samples. This specimen comes from a study of cytomegalovirus exposure and HLA in healthy donors (dated by TCRdb to 2016 to 2017). For the wider study: According to an earlier analysis of 550 to 750 of the donors, roughly 180 million T cells yielded 120 million or so unique TCR beta sequences and about 300 Gb of sequence data. In a later analysis, previously published TCR beta repertoires from several hundred donors were re-analyzed and high-resolution HLA genotyping was added so that TCR occurrence patterns could be studied. The study aimed to test whether signatures of past pathogen exposure could be identified by cataloging public T cell receptors. Among almost 400 genotyped donors of the cohort, an average of roughly 240,000 unique TCR beta nucleotide sequences were sequenced per donor, roughly 18% of them non-productive. HLA typing included class I and class II loci at four-digit resolution. In an earlier analysis of more than 550 of the donors, high-throughput TCR beta sequencing was used to judge whether each TCR beta V gene segment behaved as functional or pseudogenic. The later analysis used no new phenotypic data to find candidate immune exposures, relying instead on TCR beta sequences and their occurrence across donors. Because of strong linkage in the cohort, five DR-DQ haplotypes were treated as single units for association and clustering. Alongside the repertoire data, information on donor age, sex, ethnicity and CMV serostatus was compiled. The study profiled the T cell repertoires of hundreds of subjects by immunosequencing and related them to cytomegalovirus serostatus. Roughly 290 gigabases of sequencing data and 91 million or so unique TCR sequences made up an early release that covered fewer than 650 HLA-typed donors. The number of donors typed differed by locus, with about 629-630 for A, B, C, DRB1 and DQB1, about 500 for DQA1, 600 to 610 for DPA1, and some 440 for DPB1. Every repertoire in the discovery cohort had been generated on one and the same sequencing platform. The genetic ancestry cluster associated with self-reported Caucasian donors included 70% to 85% of the 398 genotyped donors. In addition to the first cohort of 650 to 800 subjects, a separate validation cohort of about 120 different subjects was used. The study combined high-throughput TCR immunosequencing, statistical association of individual TCRs with disease status, and machine learning to predict cytomegalovirus infection status. Genome-wide SNP genotypes for about 65% of the 666 donors were used in a later genetic analysis, which treated that subset as a discovery cohort.

Library method: the immunoSEQ multiplex PCR assay. For the multiplex PCR, a mixture combining 60 forward primers for TCR Vbeta segments and 13 reverse primers for TCR Jbeta segments was used. A multiplex PCR assay on genomic DNA amplified the CDR3 region of rearranged TCR beta genes. The amplified TCR beta libraries were sequenced on the Illumina HiSeq System as 87-base-pair reads. The paper's processing steps were these. A later analysis tallied 80 million to 95 million unique TCR beta chains across the 700 or so repertoires, and some 12 million of those chains were shared by two or more donors. A nearest-neighbor algorithm error-corrected the raw reads and collapsed the reads into unique sequences, merging closely related sequences to remove PCR and sequencing errors. Alignment of CDR3 sequences to IMGT reference sequences was used to assign V, D and J gene segments. For a sequence to be retained, at least a six-nucleotide match to both a V gene segment and a J gene segment was required. A rearrangement was called productive if the CDR3 had no stop codons and remained in frame with V and J, and every other rearrangement was called non-productive. CDR3 was defined according to IMGT convention as the region running from the second conserved V-encoded cysteine to the conserved J-encoded phenylalanine. Sequences without an unambiguous match to a single V gene segment were excluded from the earlier analysis of about 600 of the donors. In an earlier analysis of approximately 560 of the donors, a V segment was called functional when productive rearrangements were above 56.7%, and segregating when the standard deviation between donors exceeded 5%. To diagnose cytomegalovirus status from the catalog of TCR beta chain sequences, a statistical classification framework was built. In a later analysis, V and J genes were assigned by comparing TCR nucleotide sequences against IMGT/GENE-DB human TR gene sequences. In a later analysis, CDR3 sequences and most-parsimonious VDJ recombination scenarios were assigned using the TCRdist pipeline. In a later analysis, each TCR beta chain was defined by its CDR3 amino acid sequence together with its V-gene family, and reads lacking a unique V-gene family were excluded. A later analysis removed several hundred highly shared, low-generation-probability nucleotide sequences to deal with suspected cross-contamination and a sequencing artifact. In a later analysis, a clonal expansion index for each public chain was calculated from normalized within-repertoire ranks of inferred template counts. A later analysis computed generation probabilities with a VDJ recombination model fitted to out-of-frame rearrangements, and checked the results against IGoR. A later analysis scored TCR-TCR, TCR-HLA and TCR-CMV co-occurrence with hypergeometric tests, applying a repertoire-size bias correction to TCR pairs. False discovery rates were estimated in a later analysis by permuting HLA or CMV assignments 20 times. A later analysis grouped co-occurring TCRs with DBSCAN, adding TCRdist sequence similarity when clustering within HLA-allele-positive subsets. Repertoires with fewer than 30,000 or more than 120,000 public chains, plus five repertoires with anomalous nucleotide sharing, were excluded from co-occurrence clustering. The immuneACCESS repertoire file appears here via TCRdb, limited to in-frame rearrangements. These files lack a portion of the clones; in checked studies, under half of the deficit traces to unresolved V genes, and the cause of the others is not known. The DNA gave D and trimming, while V, J and clone size come from that table. Present in this sample are approximately 97,000 clones, approximately 80% of which were seen just once. The biggest ten clones account for less than 4.5% of the sample.

General conclusions and limits of the study: Because HLA typing was unavailable for some donors at each locus, only the typed subset was used in association tests. The presence/absence analyses assumed that sequencing depth was roughly uniform across donors, and that assumption may not be true. For the cohort, immune exposure information was limited to CMV serostatus. A later analysis found that most CMV-associated TCR beta chains appeared HLA-restricted, with HLA associations seemingly driven largely by CMV exposure. Three of the identified cytomegalovirus-associated TCR beta chains were confirmed in vitro to be specific for cytomegalovirus antigens. Cytomegalovirus status was reported to be diagnosed by the classifier with high specificity and sensitivity in both the original and validation cohorts. A cluster of highly shared sequence variants was judged likely to represent a technical artifact of the sequencing pipeline. A later analysis associated 15,000 or so TCR beta sequences with specific HLA alleles at a false discovery rate of 0.05. When HLA alleles, especially DR and DQ, strongly co-occurred, attributing TCR associations to individual alleles was difficult. It was suggested by the authors that the approach could potentially be generalized to other disease states and immunological phenotypes. Because counts were too low, 15 to 20 rarely observed V segments, including chromosome 9 orphons, were left out of the earlier analysis of roughly 600 of the donors. A later analysis found that HLA-associated TCR beta chains were more clonally expanded and had lower generation probabilities than equally common non-associated chains. Across donors, most TCR sequences were observed very rarely, whereas some public TCRs were present in many individuals. This cohort had only TCR beta chains sequenced, and the lack of alpha or paired-chain data limited which features could be detected. The study gave a list of about 150 TCR beta chains associated with cytomegalovirus. Linkage disequilibrium might explain the correlated functional status among segregating V segments, but an unknown experimental factor could not be ruled out. V-gene and J-gene trimming of TCR beta chains was associated with a missense DCLRE1C variant in a later genetic analysis, and the association was replicated in an independent cohort. In a later analysis, the rate of TCR association differed among HLA loci, with DRB1 alleles having the most associated TCRs and HLA-C alleles having the fewest. A further reported finding was that TCR beta sequences accurately predicted the HLA-A and HLA-B alleles for most subjects in the first cohort. In an earlier analysis of about 600 of the donors, most TCR beta V segments appeared in productive rearrangements about 87% or about 30% of the time, broadly matching IMGT annotations. Several of the top co-occurrence clusters appeared to be linked to parvovirus B19, influenza, CMV and Epstein-Barr virus, according to a later analysis. In a later genetic analysis, fewer N-insertions in productive TCRs were reported among donors in an Asian-associated ancestry cluster than the roughly 700-donor mean.

The specimen was PBMCs. This receptor was taken from a woman in her 70s in good health and CMV-seropositive.

The nucleotides read TGTGCCAGTAGTATAACAGGGGGCGGCACTGAAGCTTTCTTT. Its translation reads: CASSITGGGTEAFF. This chain is built from TRBV19 and TRBJ1-1; TRBD1 agrees with 9 junctional bases. The germline V gene (reference sequence) gives CDR1 as LNHDA and CDR2 as SQIVND. For this chain, trimming is 2 bases at the V end and 4 bases at the J end, and the number of junction bases without a gene match is 2. Spanning cysteine to phenylalanine, the CDR3 consists of 14 amino acids. Only the CDR3 part of the read is kept: 42 bases, read in frame from the first base.